This T cell receptor beta chain stems from a study of cytomegalovirus exposure and HLA in healthy donors. Looking at the study overall: The 110 or so validation repertoires, a later analysis reported, used the same platform as the approximately 670 first-cohort repertoires. The study, taken as a whole, reports: Later, an analysis found that TCR clusters from the first cohort tended to co-occur in the 120 validation repertoires.

Repertoires were generated with immunoSEQ multiplex PCR, while TCRdb's copy carries only in-frame clones and drops some. The sample has 55,000 to 80,000 clones, roughly 94% seen once. As to this clone: Its antigen is undetermined.

The CDR3 contains 14 residues. V lost 3 bases to trimming and J lost 0 bases, with 9 bases between them. CDR1 and CDR2 from the germline V gene are SGHAT and FQDESV (reference sequence). What was sequenced was PBMCs. The J gene is TRBJ2-7, the V gene TRBV11-1, with a possible D match to TRBD2 (5 bases). The sequence came from a woman aged 18-29 years in good health and CMV-seropositive. The CDR3 DNA reads as TGTGCCAGCAGCTTCGGGATTTTCTCCTACGAGCAGTACTTC. Protein sequence: CASSFGIFSYEQYF.